This T cell receptor (beta chain) was obtained from a study of technical replicates of blood from a handful of donors. Method: immunoSEQ multiplex PCR; TCRdb's copy keeps in-frame clones and lacks some. The sample carries about 84,000 clones, 93% recorded once. Germline V gene lookup returns CDR1 MNHEY and CDR2 SMNVEV (reference sequence). Trimming cost V 5 bases and J 3 bases, with 10 bases left between them. CDR3 size: 13 residues. The genes are TRBV27 and TRBJ1-2, with D maybe TRBD1 (5 bases). This sequence originates from a human donor in good health. The sequenced sample consisted of T cells isolated from PBMCs. The CDR3, as DNA: TGTGCCAGCAGTCCTACAGGTTACTATGGCTACACCTTC. As protein: CASSPTGYYGYTF.